This TCR beta chain was captured by sequencing in a study of blood T cell repertoires in COVID-19. Study overall: The United States, Italy and Spain supplied acute and convalescent COVID-19 samples. Sample material is recorded as cDNA or gDNA derived from T cells, B-cell-depleted T cells, or PBMCs.

Original handling: Reference gene primer amplification gave estimated nucleated cell counts. Sequencing used immunoSEQ multiplex PCR; TCRdb keeps in-frame clones, though not all of them. From that table come the V and J calls and clone size; the DNA was used to work out D and trimming. The sample contains approximately 150,000 clones, around nine tenths of which appear only once. This receptor was identified in a human donor in a cohort sampled during active COVID-19. The specimen was peripheral blood.

This CDR3 is CATGTGGVGEFF. The DNA for the CDR3 is TGTGCCACCGGAACAGGGGGGGTCGGTGAGTTCTTC. V is TRBV15 and J is TRBJ2-1, with D possibly TRBD1 on 8 matching bases. Per the germline V gene, CDR1 is LNHNV and CDR2 is YYDKDF (reference sequence). The CDR3 covers 12 residues. V lost 8 bases, J lost 14 bases, and 19 bases lay in between.